These 8 T cell receptor beta chains share one sample of origin, sequenced in a study of blood T cell repertoires in COVID-19. This table comes from immunoSEQ multiplex PCR, and its TCRdb copy is limited to in-frame clones, with some not included. The data show over 200,000 clones, approximately 86% seen once. Sequenced sample: PBMCs or T cells enriched from blood (not recorded which). Every receptor here comes from a woman under 40 who had been exposed to COVID-19.

V gene TRBV30 combines with J gene TRBJ1-1; D is unclear. CDR3 length: 14 residues. In germline, CDR1 is GTSNPN, CDR2 SVGIG (reference sequence). V was pared by 1 base and J by 3 bases, with 12 bases between. The DNA for the CDR3 is TGTGCCTGGAGTGGGCCCCCCGAGGACACTGAAGCTTTCTTT. This gives the protein CAWSGPPEDTEAFF. Supplemented by reference TRBV30 and TRBJ1-1, the full variable domain reads SQTIHQWPATLVQPVGSPLSLECTVEGTSNPNLYWYRQAAGRGLQLLFYSVGIGQISSEVPQNLSASRPQDRQFILSSKKLLLSDSGFYLCAWSGPPEDTEAFFGQGTRLTVV.

V usage is TRBV12-3 or TRBV12-4 and J usage is TRBJ1-2, with D possibly being TRBD1 (6 bases). V dropped 3 bases and J dropped 8 bases, with 13 bases sitting between them. This CDR3 contains 13 residues. The DNA of the CDR3 is TGTGCCAGCAGTTTTTCCCAGGGGAGAGGCTACACCTTC. Amino acids: CASSFSQGRGYTF.

The genes are TRBV2 and TRBJ2-3; no definite D call. Deletions cut 3 bases from V and 4 bases from J, with 5 bases between. The CDR3 has 12 amino acids. CDR1 and CDR2 from the germline V gene are SNHLY and FYNNEI. CDR3 sequence: CASSEVADTQYF. CDR3 in DNA: TGTGCCAGCAGTGAGGTAGCAGATACGCAGTATTTT.

This clone was seen only once. At one end, the junction sequence differs from germline, possibly due to a read error. V gene TRBV7-7 combines with J gene TRBJ2-2; D is perhaps TRBD1 (5 bases). There are 16 residues in the CDR3. CDR1 is SSHAT, CDR2 FNYEAQ, per germline (reference sequence). CDR3 in amino acids: CASSSAPGKWTGELFF. The CDR3 DNA sequence: TGTGCTAGCAGCTCAGCGCCAGGGAAATGGACCGGGGAGCTGTTTTTT.

The chain is built from TRBV6-5 and TRBJ1-2, with a weak D call TRBD1 (6 bases). Per germline, CDR1 MNHEY and CDR2 SVGAGI. V was trimmed by 7 bases and J by 7 bases, leaving 16 bases between them. CDR3 length equals 13 residues. The CDR3, as DNA: TGTGCCAGCAACCCTACAGGGCCGGGTGGCTACACCTTC. Protein sequence: CASNPTGPGGYTF.

This clone turned up a few times. J is TRBJ1-1 and V is TRBV2, with 10 bases identical to TRBD1. With 7 bases clipped from V and 6 bases from J, the junction kept 8 bases outside the gene matches. CDR1 and CDR2 (germline): SNHLY, FYNNEI. This CDR3 has 14 amino acids. The CDR3 loop is CASTKGTGVAEAFF. The CDR3 coding sequence is TGTGCCAGCACCAAGGGGACAGGGGTGGCTGAAGCTTTCTTT. Drawing the rest from reference TRBV2 and TRBJ1-1, the complete variable domain is EPEVTQTPSHQVTQMGQEVILRCVPISNHLYFYWYRQILGQKVEFLVSFYNNEISEKSEIFDDQFSVERPDGSNFTLKIRSTKLEDSAMYFCASTKGTGVAEAFFGQGTRLTVV.

CDR3 bases: TGTGCCAGCACAAGGACTACACAATACAATGAGCAGTTCTTC. It translates to CASTRTTQYNEQFF. The chain carries TRBV6-5 and TRBJ2-1, with D tentatively TRBD2 (6 bases). V shed 7 bases and J shed 4 bases, with 14 bases lying between them. The CDR3 consists of 14 residues. Looked up from germline, CDR1 is MNHEY and CDR2 is SVGAGI.

The chain couples TRBV10-2 to TRBJ2-2, with 8 bases aligning to TRBD2. Unmatched junction bases numbered 12, after V lost 6 bases and J lost 6 bases. Germline values: CDR1 WSHSY, CDR2 SAAADI. The CDR3 consists of 16 residues. CDR3 in DNA: TGCGCCAGCAGCCGCCCGGGACTAGGTTTCCCCGGGGAGCTGTTTTTT. Translation gives CASSRPGLGFPGELFF.